This TCR beta chain was sequenced for a study of T cells in Graves' hyperthyroidism and ophthalmopathy. V was pared by 5 bases and J by 4 bases, with 6 bases of the junction left unmatched. The CDR3 covers 15 residues. Germline V gene data show CDR1 as SNHLY and CDR2 as FYNNEI. A few counts support this clonotype. Amplified regions were TCR beta CDR3 sequences from RNA transcripts. Using the HTBI primer set, a first-round RT-PCR was run on the TCR CDR3. One entry per CDR3 protein, called by TCRdb with MiXCR from the multiplex PCR reads. Of 450,000 to 600,000 distinct CDR3 sequences detected, less than 20% appear once; the ten largest clones hold less than 55%.

Source material: blood. The chain uses TRBV2 and TRBJ2-2, with 8 positions matching TRBD1. The TCR was taken from a man aged 35 to 55 with Graves' ophthalmopathy. CDR3 DNA: TGTGCCAGCAGTCGCGACAGGGGAGGCACCGGGGAGCTGTTTTTT. This gives the protein CASSRDRGGTGELFF.